What follows describes a single T cell receptor beta chain. This entry comes from a study of blood T cell repertoires in COVID-19. Study-wide context: T cells, B-cell-depleted T cells, or PBMCs supplied cDNA or gDNA.

Losses at the gene ends were 7 bases for V and 1 base for J; bases not matched to a gene: 7. The CDR3 consists of 16 residues. In germline, CDR1 is KGHDR, CDR2 SFDVKD. As originally analysed: Amplification with reference gene primers provided the estimates of nucleated cell counts. Sequenced by immunoSEQ multiplex PCR; TCRdb stores in-frame clones only, minus some. The V and J calls and clone size are taken from that table; D and trimming were inferred from the DNA. The data show 100,000 to 150,000 clones, roughly 91% seen once. The chain joins TRBV24-1 to TRBJ2-2; TRBD1 aligns across 8 bases. The specimen was peripheral blood. This TCR derives from a man in his sixties with COVID-19, enrolled during active disease. The CDR3 here is CATSFTGGKNTGELFF. In DNA form, the CDR3 reads TGTGCCACCAGCTTTACAGGGGGAAAGAACACCGGGGAGCTGTTTTTT.